Following are 29 T cell receptor beta chains from one sample sequenced in a study of identifying expanded T cells in peripheral blood. Clones were sequenced by immunoSEQ multiplex PCR, and TCRdb holds only the in-frame ones, with some missing. The repertoire has some 65,000 clones, over 80% of them found once; the top ten carry about 20%. The sample consisted of blood. The receptor set was obtained from a person aged 18 to 70 in good health.

The rearrangement uses TRBV5-4 and TRBJ1-2; no clear D gene. Germline CDR1 is SGHNT and CDR2 is YYREEE (reference sequence). Trimming left V 3 bases short and J 4 bases short, with 16 bases between. The CDR3 spans 15 residues. The CDR3 DNA reads as TGTGCCAGCAGCTCCGCCGCAGGCGAGATCTATGGCTACACCTTC. This gives the protein CASSSAAGEIYGYTF.

The rearrangement uses TRBV5-1 and TRBJ1-2, with D perhaps TRBD1 (5 bases). This CDR3 contains 13 residues. CDR1 SGHRS and CDR2 YFSETQ come from the germline V gene. Trimming cost V 5 bases and J 0 bases, with 8 bases left between them. CDR3 loop: CASRTDPNYGYTF. The CDR3 nucleotides are TGCGCCAGCAGGACAGATCCTAACTATGGCTACACCTTC.

The count of this clone is one. The chain joins TRBV18 to TRBJ2-3, with 7 bases aligning to TRBD1. CDR3 length equals 15 residues. The V gene's germline CDR1 is KGHSH and CDR2 LQKENI. V dropped 1 base and J dropped 0; count of bases not matched to a gene: 1. DNA of the CDR3: TGTGCCAGCTCACCACGGGGACAGAGCACAGATACGCAGTATTTT. Protein sequence: CASSPRGQSTDTQYF.

This clone occurred once. The chain combines TRBV19 with TRBJ1-5; 7 bases agree with TRBD1. The trim removed 5 bases at V and 2 bases at J, leaving 6 bases unmatched. From germline, CDR1 is LNHDA and CDR2 SQIVND (reference sequence). The length of the CDR3 is 15 residues. CDR3 coding DNA: TGTGCCAGTAGTTTCCGACAGGGAGGCAATCAGCCCCAGCATTTT. This translates into CASSFRQGGNQPQHF.

This clone came up a few times. An end of the junction does not agree with germline; a read error may underlie this. This rearrangement joins TRBV6-1 to TRBJ2-7; perhaps TRBD1 as D (6 bases). CDR3 size: 11 residues. The germline V gene has CDR1 MNHNS and CDR2 SASEGT. The CDR3 region is CASSGYDRPDF. The CDR3, as DNA: TGTGCCAGCAGTGGATACGACAGGCCCGACTTC.

DNA of the CDR3: TGCAGTGCGAAGGGGTTAGAGACCCAGTACTTC. As protein: CSAKGLETQYF. The chain couples TRBV20-1 to TRBJ2-5, with a tentative D call TRBD1 (5 bases). The CDR3 has 11 amino acids. Deletions cut 6 bases from V and 4 bases from J, with 9 bases between. CDR1 is DFQATT, CDR2 SNEGSKA, per germline (reference sequence).

This clone was recorded only once. This chain's CDR3 is CASAGSGQRNTEAFF. The CDR3 DNA is TGTGCCAGCGCGGGGTCAGGGCAACGGAACACTGAAGCTTTCTTT. The chain couples TRBV11-2 to TRBJ1-1; D is perhaps TRBD1 (5 bases). Germline assignment: CDR1 SGHAT and CDR2 FQNNGV. This CDR3 is built from 15 residues. With 8 bases removed from V and 1 base from J, the gap between germline ends came to 17 bases.

In DNA, the CDR3 is TGCGCCAGCAGTATGAGCGGGACCGATTATACGCAGTATTTT. Protein product: CASSMSGTDYTQYF. The chain employs TRBV4-3 and TRBJ2-3; TRBD2 matches 7 bases. The CDR3 length is 14 residues. The V gene end was trimmed by 6 bases and the J gene end by 7 bases; junction bases not matched to a gene: 10. Germline loops: CDR1 LGHNA, CDR2 YSLEER.

This sequence joins TRBV6-6 and TRBJ2-7; 9 bases fit TRBD1. J gave up 2 bases and V 4 bases, and 3 bases lay outside the gene matches. Germline assignment: CDR1 MNHNY and CDR2 SVGAGI (reference sequence). The CDR3 sequence is 14 residues long. The DNA for the CDR3 is TGTGCCAGCAGTTCCGGGACAGGGCCCTACGAGCAGTACTTC. It yields the protein CASSSGTGPYEQYF.

The chain is built from TRBV6-1 and TRBJ1-1; D might be TRBD1 (5 bases). The ends were cut back, 7 bases at V and 4 bases at J, with 13 bases in the middle. Germline CDR1 is MNHNS and CDR2 is SASEGT. This CDR3 comprises 13 residues. The CDR3, as DNA: TGTGCCAGCATCCTCGGGGGGGGCACTGAAGCTTTCTTT. Translation gives CASILGGGTEAFF.

This chain uses TRBV2 with TRBJ1-1, with TRBD1 matching over 7 bases. Germline V gives CDR1 SNHLY, CDR2 FYNNEI. The CDR3 totals 17 residues. The ends lost 3 bases at V and 2 bases at J; junction bases unmatched: 12. The CDR3 bases are TGTGCCAGCAGTGATATCAACTACAGGACAGGAAACACTGAAGCTTTCTTT. As protein: CASSDINYRTGNTEAFF.

The rearrangement joins TRBV19 to TRBJ1-5; 9 bases fit TRBD1. This CDR3 comprises 16 residues. Trimming removed 4 bases from V and 6 bases from J; junction bases left unmatched: 10. The germline V gene encodes CDR1 LNHDA and CDR2 SQIVND (reference sequence). The CDR3 nucleotides are TGTGCCAGTAGTAAGTCGACAGGGGGTATGGGTCAGCCCCAGCATTTT. Encoded protein: CASSKSTGGMGQPQHF.

Here the CDR3 reads CASSYGGASYEQYF. CDR3 coding DNA: TGTGCCAGCAGTTACGGGGGGGCGTCCTACGAGCAGTACTTC. This rearrangement joins TRBV6-5 to TRBJ2-7; perhaps TRBD2 as D (7 bases). With 2 bases removed from V and 1 base from J, the gap between germline ends came to 9 bases. The germline CDR1 and CDR2 sequences are MNHEY and SVGAGI. CDR3 length: 14 residues.

The gene calls are TRBV19 and TRBJ2-2; 7 bases are shared with TRBD1. Germline V gives CDR1 LNHDA, CDR2 SQIVND (reference sequence). The CDR3 has 16 amino acids. The V segment lost 6 bases and the J segment 0 bases; nucleotides outside the gene matches: 7. In nucleotides, the CDR3 is TGTGCCAGTAGGAACCTCGACAGGGCGAACACCGGGGAGCTGTTTTTT. As protein: CASRNLDRANTGELFF.

This rearrangement joins TRBV5-6 to TRBJ2-7, with a possible D match to TRBD1 (5 bases). The CDR3 has 11 amino acids. CDR1 and CDR2 (germline): SGHDT, YYEEEE. The V gene lost 4 bases and the J gene lost 3 bases, with 5 bases spanning the gap. CDR3 sequence (DNA): TGTGCCAGCAGCGGACACTACGAGCAGTACGTC. The encoded protein is CASSGHYEQYV.

The chain carries TRBV4-1 and TRBJ2-7, with D perhaps matching TRBD1 (5 bases). V lost 0 bases, J lost 4 bases, and 13 bases lay in between. CDR3 length: 15 residues. Germline V CDR1 and CDR2: MGHRA, YSYEKL. CDR3 amino acids: CASSQDEGVRYEQYF. Written as DNA, the CDR3 is TGCGCCAGCAGCCAAGATGAAGGGGTTCGATACGAGCAGTACTTC.

The chain uses TRBV27 and TRBJ1-1; D uncertain. Per the germline V gene, CDR1 is MNHEY and CDR2 is SMNVEV (reference sequence). Trimming removed 3 bases at V and 2 bases at J, with 13 bases between. The CDR3 is made up of 15 amino acids. The CDR3 DNA follows: TGTGCCAGCAGTTTCTACGACAAGGGCAACACTGAAGCTTTCTTT. Protein: CASSFYDKGNTEAFF.

This chain links TRBV7-3 with TRBJ2-5; 9 bases map to TRBD2. The CDR3 is 15 residues long. Germline CDR1 is SGHTA and CDR2 is FQGTGA. J gave up 2 bases and V 5 bases, and 6 bases lay outside the gene matches. The CDR3 spells CASSPAGGVQETQYF. CDR3 DNA sequence: TGTGCCAGCAGCCCCGCGGGAGGGGTTCAAGAGACCCAGTACTTC. The full variable domain, completed using reference TRBV7-3 and TRBJ2-5, is GAGVSQTPSNKVTEKGKYVELRCDPISGHTALYWYRQSLGQGPEFLIYFQGTGAADDSGLPNDRFFAVRPEGSVSTLKIQRTERGDSAVYLCASSPAGGVQETQYFGPGTRLLVL.

The J gene is TRBJ2-3, the V gene TRBV10-3; D not certain. CDR3 length: 12 amino acids. The V end was cut by 6 bases, the J end by 4 bases, with 8 bases between. Germline V gives CDR1 ENHRY, CDR2 SYGVKD. The CDR3 loop reads CAISSAADTQYF. The CDR3 DNA sequence: TGTGCCATCAGCAGTGCGGCAGATACGCAGTATTTT.

This chain connects TRBV7-9 to TRBJ2-7; 7 positions agree with TRBD1. J was trimmed by 3 bases and V by 5 bases; bases with no gene match: 4. There are 13 residues in the CDR3. The germline gives CDR1 SEHNR, CDR2 FQNEAQ (reference sequence). The CDR3 DNA reads TGTGCCAGCAGCGAAGGGACAGACTACGAGCAGTACGTC. It codes for CASSEGTDYEQYV.

This chain links TRBV19 with TRBJ2-2; 9 bases align to TRBD1. This CDR3 region has 16 residues. Germline V gene lookup returns CDR1 LNHDA and CDR2 SQIVND (reference sequence). Trimming at V came to 6 bases and at J to 6 bases, leaving 11 bases not matched to a gene. The CDR3 spells CASSFRTGVIAGELFF. The CDR3 DNA reads TGTGCCAGTAGCTTCAGGACAGGGGTAATAGCCGGGGAGCTGTTTTTT.

The V gene is TRBV6-6, the J gene TRBJ1-2, with D maybe TRBD1 (5 bases). V dropped 8 bases and J dropped 2 bases, with 18 bases sitting between them. The CDR3 is 15 amino acids. Germline values: CDR1 MNHNY, CDR2 SVGAGI (reference sequence). CDR3 DNA: TGTGCCAGCCTAGTTTTCCGGGACGGGAACTATGGCTACACCTTC. Translation: CASLVFRDGNYGYTF.

The rearrangement uses TRBV19 and TRBJ2-3; D possibly corresponds to TRBD2 (6 bases). V was cut by 5 bases and J by 2 bases, with 17 bases left in between. The CDR3 consists of 16 residues. CDR1 LNHDA and CDR2 SQIVND come from the germline V gene (reference sequence). The CDR3 reads CASSPSGDRNTDTQYF. The CDR3 DNA is TGTGCCAGTAGTCCCTCGGGGGATCGGAACACAGATACGCAGTATTTT.

The chain carries TRBV5-1 and TRBJ2-2; unclear D gene. The CDR3 is made up of 15 amino acids. Looked up from germline, CDR1 is SGHRS and CDR2 is YFSETQ. The ends were cut back, 2 bases at V and 2 bases at J, with 10 bases in the middle. This CDR3 is CASSFMGGNTGELFF. The CDR3 DNA sequence: TGCGCCAGCAGCTTCATGGGCGGTAACACCGGGGAGCTGTTTTTT.

The genes are TRBV18 and TRBJ1-1; no clear D. Germline loops: CDR1 KGHSH, CDR2 LQKENI. CDR3 length: 14 residues. The V and J ends lost 6 bases and 4 bases respectively, with 15 bases between them. Here the CDR3 reads CASSESYTGTEAFF. The DNA for the CDR3 is TGTGCCAGCTCGGAGTCCTACACGGGCACTGAAGCTTTCTTT.

The rearrangement joins TRBV30 to TRBJ1-6; weak D call: TRBD1 (5 bases). Germline V gene sequence: CDR1 GTSNPN, CDR2 SVGIG (reference sequence). This CDR3 region has 10 residues. CDR3 amino acids: CAYGGSPLHF. The CDR3 DNA follows: TGTGCTTATGGGGGATCACCCCTCCACTTT.

The rearrangement joins TRBV6-5 to TRBJ1-2, with D tentatively TRBD1 (5 bases). The CDR3 consists of 13 residues. With 2 bases removed from V and 5 bases from J, the gap between germline ends came to 9 bases. CDR1 and CDR2 (germline): MNHEY, SVGAGI. The CDR3 loop reads CASSYLKGYGYTF. The CDR3 coding sequence is TGTGCCAGCAGTTACCTTAAGGGGTATGGCTACACCTTC.

This clone was seen only a few times. The chain recombines TRBV29-1 with TRBJ1-1; the D gene is possibly TRBD1 (6 bases). CDR3 length equals 11 residues. Germline loops: CDR1 SQVTM, CDR2 ANQGSEA. Trimming left V 4 bases short and J 6 bases short, with 9 bases between. The DNA for the CDR3 is TGCAGCGTTGTGAACAGGGCTGAAGCTTTCTTT. Its protein product is CSVVNRAEAFF.

This clone was counted only a few times. The rearrangement uses TRBV7-9 and TRBJ2-1; 10 bases map to TRBD2. The germline V gene encodes CDR1 SEHNR and CDR2 FQNEAQ (reference sequence). The CDR3 contains 15 residues. Trimming removed 5 bases from V and 6 bases from J; junction bases left unmatched: 7. CDR3 nucleotide sequence: TGTGCCAGCAGCGGTAGCGGGAGGCTTAGCAATGAGCAGTTCTTC. Translated, it gives CASSGSGRLSNEQFF.